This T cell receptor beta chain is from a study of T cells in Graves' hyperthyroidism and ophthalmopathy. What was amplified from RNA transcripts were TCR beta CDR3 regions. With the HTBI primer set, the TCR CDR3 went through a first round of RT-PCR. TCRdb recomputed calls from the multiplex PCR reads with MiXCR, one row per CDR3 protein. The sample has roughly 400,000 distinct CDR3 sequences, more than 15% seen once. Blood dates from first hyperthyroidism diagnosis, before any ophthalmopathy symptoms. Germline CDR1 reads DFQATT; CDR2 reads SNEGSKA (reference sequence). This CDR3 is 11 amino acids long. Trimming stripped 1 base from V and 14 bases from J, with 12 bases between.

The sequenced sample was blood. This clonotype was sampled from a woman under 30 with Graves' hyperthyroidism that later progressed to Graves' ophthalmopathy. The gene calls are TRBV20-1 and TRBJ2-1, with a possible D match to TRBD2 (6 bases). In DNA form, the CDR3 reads TGCAGTGCTAGAGGTAACGGGGAGGAGTTCTTC. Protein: CSARGNGEEFF.